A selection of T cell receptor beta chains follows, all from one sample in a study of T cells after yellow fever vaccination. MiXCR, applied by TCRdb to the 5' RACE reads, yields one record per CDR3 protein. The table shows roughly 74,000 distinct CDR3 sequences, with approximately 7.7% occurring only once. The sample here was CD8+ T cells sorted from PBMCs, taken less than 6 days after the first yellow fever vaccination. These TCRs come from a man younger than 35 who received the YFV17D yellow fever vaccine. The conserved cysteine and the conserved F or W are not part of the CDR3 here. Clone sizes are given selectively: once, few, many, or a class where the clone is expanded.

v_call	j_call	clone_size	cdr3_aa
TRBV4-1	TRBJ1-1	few	ASSPPGQNTEAF
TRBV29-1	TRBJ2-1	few	SVDPPTEPHNEQF
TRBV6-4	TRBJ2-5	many	ASSALAGAGETQY
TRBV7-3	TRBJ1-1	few	ASSQDRGGKAF
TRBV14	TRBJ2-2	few	ASSPWTGVISGELF
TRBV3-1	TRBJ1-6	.	ASTEKDYNSPLH
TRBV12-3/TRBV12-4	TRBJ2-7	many	ASRLGTRFYEQY
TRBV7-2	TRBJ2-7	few	ASSFVGPDEQY
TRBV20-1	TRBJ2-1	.	SAIASESSYNEQF
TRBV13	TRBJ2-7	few	ASSPLRGGNEQY
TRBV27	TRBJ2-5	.	ARGNLGGEQETQY
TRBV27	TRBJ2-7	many	ASSSPLSGTGYGEQY
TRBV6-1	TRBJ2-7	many	ASSAVGSYEQY
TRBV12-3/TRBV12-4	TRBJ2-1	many	ASSNQGNLRYNEQF
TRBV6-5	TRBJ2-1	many	ASRAGTANEQF
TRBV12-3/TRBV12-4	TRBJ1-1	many	ASSFAGNTEAF
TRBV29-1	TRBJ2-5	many	SVELAGKQETQY
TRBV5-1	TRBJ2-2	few	ASSRASGGNTGELF
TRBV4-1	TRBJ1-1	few	ASSQVTSSGTEAF
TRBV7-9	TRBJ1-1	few	ASSPGGGMNTEAF
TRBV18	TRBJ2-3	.	ASSLKTSVYTDTQY
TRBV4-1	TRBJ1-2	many	ASSQGERYNYGYT
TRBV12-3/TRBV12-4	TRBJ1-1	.	ASSRLGGAGTEAF
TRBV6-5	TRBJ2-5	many	ASSYSIGGREGQY
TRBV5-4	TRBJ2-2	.	ASSLVGSGGLNTGELF
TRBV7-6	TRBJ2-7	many	ASSLTGTANYEQY
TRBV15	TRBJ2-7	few	ATSGTDYYEQY
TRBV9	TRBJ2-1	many	ASSTRGGIYNEQF
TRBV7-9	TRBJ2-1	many	ASSLGGEQF
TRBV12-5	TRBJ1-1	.	ASGLVLEAGGTEAF
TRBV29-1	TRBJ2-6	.	SVKSGGPPGANVLT
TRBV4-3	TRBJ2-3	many	ASSQAGASTDTQY
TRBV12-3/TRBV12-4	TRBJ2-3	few	ASTLIPGQGGTDTQY
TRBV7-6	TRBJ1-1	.	ASSLGGGASEAF
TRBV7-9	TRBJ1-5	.	ASSLEREDRNQPQH
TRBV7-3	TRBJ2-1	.	ASSLRGQGSRNEQF
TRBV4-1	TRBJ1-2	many	ASSHGTGGNYGYT
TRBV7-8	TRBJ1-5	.	ASSFGTVNQPQH
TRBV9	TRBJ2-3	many	APKGLAGGEDTQY
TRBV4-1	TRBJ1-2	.	ASSQVIGGTNYGYT
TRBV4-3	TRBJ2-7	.	ASSQASDSPSYEQY
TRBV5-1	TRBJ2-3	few	ASSSPRGLGTDTQY
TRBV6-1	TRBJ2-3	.	ASSPGTAGDTQY
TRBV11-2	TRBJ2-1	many	ASSLTGLNNEQF
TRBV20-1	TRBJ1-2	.	SAGFPGTGYGYT
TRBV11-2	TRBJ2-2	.	ASSRGRVADTGELF
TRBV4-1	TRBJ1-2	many	ASSQVESTGDGYT
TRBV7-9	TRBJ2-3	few	ASSSSWGQGADTQY
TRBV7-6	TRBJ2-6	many	ASSSHDRGSGANVLT
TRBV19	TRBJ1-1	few	ASRIGDTEAF
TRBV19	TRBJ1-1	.	ASSIIAGGNTEAF
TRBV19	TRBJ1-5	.	ASSIWGEGNQPQH
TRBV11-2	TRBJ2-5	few	ASSTGTGPQETQY
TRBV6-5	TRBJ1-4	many	ASSYTGGWEKLF
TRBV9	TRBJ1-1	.	ASSVGGGADEAF